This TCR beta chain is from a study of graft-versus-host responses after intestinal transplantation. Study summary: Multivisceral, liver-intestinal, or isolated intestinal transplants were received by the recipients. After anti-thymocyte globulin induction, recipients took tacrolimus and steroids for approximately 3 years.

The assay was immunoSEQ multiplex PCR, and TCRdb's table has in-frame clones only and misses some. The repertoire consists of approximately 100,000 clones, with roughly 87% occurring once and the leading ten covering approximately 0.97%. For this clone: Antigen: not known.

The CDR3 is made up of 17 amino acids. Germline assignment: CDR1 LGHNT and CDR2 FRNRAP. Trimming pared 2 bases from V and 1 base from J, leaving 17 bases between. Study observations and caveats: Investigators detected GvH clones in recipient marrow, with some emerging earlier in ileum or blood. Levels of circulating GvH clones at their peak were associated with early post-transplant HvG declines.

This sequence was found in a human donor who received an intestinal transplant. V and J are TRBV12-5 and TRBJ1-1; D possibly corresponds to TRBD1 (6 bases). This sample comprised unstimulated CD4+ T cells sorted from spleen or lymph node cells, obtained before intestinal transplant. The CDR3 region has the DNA TGTGCTAGTGGTTTGCAGGGGACTCGCCGATGGAACACTGAAGCTTTCTTT. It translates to CASGLQGTRRWNTEAFF.